This T cell receptor beta chain appears in the sequencing data of a study of T-cell reconstitution after alpha-beta-depleted transplantation in children. The TCRbeta library was prepared with unique molecular identifiers. TCRdb processed the PCR reads anew with MiXCR; each CDR3 protein has one entry. This sample has about 360,000 distinct CDR3 sequences, with 10% to 15% found just once. The CDR3 extends over 13 amino acids. Trimming removed 1 base from V and 2 bases from J; junction bases left unmatched: 0. In germline, CDR1 is SQVTM, CDR2 ANQGSEA. The sequencing here drew on PBMCs, taken from the stem cell graft. V usage is TRBV29-1 and J usage is TRBJ2-7, with 9 bases lining up with TRBD1. The receptor was derived from a human donor who donated a stem cell graft to a child with Fanconi anemia. The CDR3 reads CSVEGQGAYEQYF. The CDR3 nucleotides read TGCAGCGTTGAAGGACAGGGGGCCTACGAGCAGTACTTC.